This passage covers 2 T cell receptor beta chains from one sample sequenced in a study of shared clonotypes between healthy human individuals. Sequencing used immunoSEQ multiplex PCR; TCRdb keeps in-frame clones, though not all of them. The sample has approximately 2,000,000 clones, 85% to 95% seen once. Sequencing was done on a sample of naive CD4+ T cells from PBMCs. Regarding subset: CD45RA+ positively selected. Source of these receptors: a man between 18 and 29 years old in good health. Some clones in this sample may be carry-over from other donors' samples.

V is TRBV6-1 and J is TRBJ2-7, with D unclear. The CDR3 extends over 16 amino acids. The germline V gene encodes CDR1 MNHNS and CDR2 SASEGT. Trimming took off 0 bases at V and 0 bases at J, with 12 bases between the two ends. The CDR3 sequence is CASSEAWAPSSYEQYF. CDR3 DNA: TGTGCCAGCAGTGAAGCTTGGGCCCCGAGCTCCTACGAGCAGTACTTC.

In regard to this clone: Other nucleotide sequences from this sample produce the same CDR3. This chain connects TRBV7-2 to TRBJ2-7; TRBD1 aligns across 7 bases. J gave up 3 bases and V 1 base, and 3 bases lay outside the gene matches. This CDR3 comprises 14 residues. Germline V gene lookup returns CDR1 SGHTA and CDR2 FQGNSA. The CDR3 spells CASSLGQGYYEQYF. The CDR3 region has the DNA TGTGCCAGCAGCTTAGGACAGGGCTACTACGAGCAGTACTTC.